A selection of T cell receptor beta chains follows, all from one sample in a study of control samples from healthy donors and cancer patients. TCRdb's copy holds only in-frame clones and misses some; the assay was immunoSEQ multiplex PCR. Of 30,000 to 35,000 clones listed, roughly 94% are singletons. Sequencing used blood. All receptors come from a man between 60 and 70 years old in good health. The CDR3 runs from the conserved cysteine through the conserved F or W. The order of the fields is clone size, D gene, V gene, J gene, CDR3 protein, CDR3 DNA. D genes are given only for firm matches. Not all rows give a size; the values are once, few, many and, for expanded clones, a class.

.	TRBD1	TRBV7-2	TRBJ2-1	CASSLGGTGSTEQFF	TGTGCCAGCAGCCTAGGAGGGACAGGGTCTACTGAGCAGTTCTTC
.	.	TRBV10-2	TRBJ1-2	CASRGDTYGYTF	TGCGCCAGCAGGGGGGACACCTATGGCTACACCTTC
once	.	TRBV7-3	TRBJ2-5	CASSLRRGPQETQYF	TGTGCCAGCAGCTTACGGCGGGGACCGCAAGAGACCCAGTACTTC
.	.	TRBV7-8	TRBJ2-1	CASSTNNEQFF	TGTGCCAGCAGCACCAACAATGAGCAGTTCTTC
.	.	TRBV28	TRBJ1-1	CASTPVGNTEAFF	TGTGCCAGCACCCCCGTAGGGAACACTGAAGCTTTCTTT
.	TRBD1	TRBV9	TRBJ1-1	CASSVLQGSNRNTEAFF	TGTGCCAGCAGCGTATTACAGGGGTCAAACCGAAACACTGAAGCTTTCTTT
once	TRBD2	TRBV7-3	TRBJ2-5	CASSLGSGTSGYKETQYF	TGTGCCAGCAGCTTGGGATCCGGGACTAGCGGGTACAAAGAGACCCAGTACTTC
.	.	TRBV5-4	TRBJ2-7	CASSLPYSYEQYF	TGTGCCAGCAGCTTACCGTACTCCTACGAGCAGTACTTC
.	.	TRBV6-2/TRBV6-3	TRBJ2-3	CASSYRTAADTQYF	TGTGCCAGCAGTTACAGGACAGCCGCAGATACGCAGTATTTT
.	TRBD1	TRBV6-4	TRBJ1-2	CASSADRGAGYTF	TGTGCCAGCAGTGCCGACAGGGGCGCGGGCTACACCTTC
.	.	TRBV20-1	TRBJ2-3	CSAGGSDTQYF	TGCAGTGCTGGGGGGTCAGATACGCAGTATTTT
.	.	TRBV10-3	TRBJ1-5	CAISGGTGRPQHF	TGTGCCATCAGTGGCGGCACGGGGAGGCCCCAGCATTTT
.	.	TRBV11-2	TRBJ2-5	CASSWVGETQYF	TGTGCCAGCAGCTGGGTTGGAGAGACCCAGTACTTC
once	.	TRBV28	TRBJ1-6	CASSLAGNNSPLHF	TGTGCCAGCAGTTTAGCAGGGAATAATTCACCCCTCCACTTT
.	.	TRBV5-5	TRBJ1-3	CASSLAGGVGPSGNTIYF	TGTGCCAGCAGCTTGGCCGGAGGGGTCGGTCCCTCTGGAAACACCATATATTTT
.	.	TRBV15	TRBJ1-6	CATSRDLSPLHF	TGTGCCACCAGCAGAGATCTTTCACCCCTCCACTTT
once	TRBD1	TRBV15	TRBJ1-1	CATRIGQGGTEAFF	TGTGCCACCAGGATAGGACAGGGAGGGACTGAAGCTTTCTTT
.	.	TRBV7-9	TRBJ2-7	CASQDRKYEQYF	TGTGCCAGCCAGGACAGAAAATATGAGCAGTACTTC
.	.	TRBV28	TRBJ1-3	CASRPTEGGRSGNTIYF	TGTGCCAGCAGGCCTACAGAGGGGGGCCGGTCTGGAAACACCATATATTTT
few	TRBD1	TRBV10-1	TRBJ1-6	CASSGQGINSPLHF	TGCGCCAGCAGTGGACAGGGGATTAATTCACCCCTCCACTTT
.	.	TRBV2	TRBJ1-1	CASLRTDGMNTEAFF	TGTGCCAGTCTGCGGACGGACGGCATGAACACTGAAGCTTTCTTT
.	.	TRBV6-6	TRBJ1-5	CASSYLRGDSNQPQHF	TGTGCCAGCAGTTACCTGAGGGGTGATAGCAATCAGCCCCAGCATTTT
.	.	TRBV7-2	TRBJ2-7	CASSLISTGHEQYF	TGTGCCAGCAGCTTAATCTCCACAGGGCACGAGCAGTACTTC
.	TRBD1	TRBV5-8	TRBJ1-2	CASSTGTGNGYTF	TGTGCCAGCAGCACCGGGACAGGAAATGGCTACACCTTC
.	.	TRBV7-9	TRBJ1-1	CASSPGGRITEAFF	TGTGCCAGCAGCCCCGGGGGACGGATCACTGAAGCTTTCTTT
.	.	TRBV6-2/TRBV6-3	TRBJ1-5	CASSYSAQGLQPQHF	TGTGCCAGCAGTTACTCGGCACAGGGTTTACAGCCCCAGCATTTT
.	TRBD1	TRBV3-1/TRBV3-2	TRBJ1-2	CASSHRGGGYGYTF	TGTGCCAGCAGTCACAGGGGAGGAGGCTATGGCTACACCTTC
.	.	TRBV5-1	TRBJ1-3	CASSPLPGNSGNTIYF	TGCGCCAGCAGCCCCCTCCCCGGCAACTCTGGAAACACCATATATTTT
once	.	TRBV3-1/TRBV3-2	TRBJ1-5	CASSQRGNGNQPQHF	TGTGCCAGCAGCCAGAGGGGTAACGGCAATCAGCCCCAGCATTTT
.	TRBD2	TRBV5-8	TRBJ2-5	CASSLQRGEETQYF	TGTGCCAGCAGCTTGCAGCGGGGGGAAGAGACCCAGTACTTC
.	TRBD1	TRBV5-6	TRBJ1-6	CASSFRDRGYNSPLHF	TGTGCCAGCAGCTTCCGGGACAGGGGCTATAATTCACCCCTCCACTTT
.	.	TRBV10-3	TRBJ1-1	CAISPSRGGKNTEAFF	TGTGCCATCAGTCCGTCCCGAGGGGGGAAGAACACTGAAGCTTTCTTT
few	.	TRBV7-2	TRBJ2-2	CASSFPGELFF	TGTGCCAGCAGCTTCCCCGGGGAGCTGTTTTTT
.	TRBD1	TRBV5-1	TRBJ1-2	CASSPTGEFTYGYTF	TGCGCCAGCAGCCCTACAGGGGAATTTACCTATGGCTACACCTTC
.	TRBD2	TRBV3-1/TRBV3-2	TRBJ2-1	CASSLGLAGGVNEQFF	TGTGCCAGCAGTCTGGGACTAGCGGGGGGTGTAAATGAGCAGTTCTTC
.	.	TRBV5-6	TRBJ2-7	CASSLGRTPYYEQYF	TGTGCCAGCAGCTTGGGTAGGACACCCTACTACGAGCAGTACTTC
once	.	TRBV11-3	TRBJ1-2	CASSPDRTGYTF	TGTGCCAGCAGCCCCGACAGGACTGGCTACACCTTC
.	TRBD1	TRBV10-2	TRBJ1-5	CASSEKGAIKPQHF	TGCGCCAGCAGTGAAAAGGGGGCCATCAAGCCCCAGCATTTT
.	TRBD1	TRBV30	TRBJ2-1	CARGKQGALEQFF	TGTGCCCGGGGGAAGCAGGGGGCGTTGGAGCAGTTCTTC
.	.	TRBV5-1	TRBJ1-2	CASSEGPLTLSYGYTF	TGCGCCAGCAGCGAGGGGCCCTTAACTCTGTCCTATGGCTACACCTTC
.	TRBD1	TRBV9	TRBJ1-3	CASSPRTGLSSGNTIYF	TGTGCCAGCAGCCCCCGGACAGGCTTGAGCTCTGGAAACACCATATATTTT
.	TRBD1	TRBV12-5	TRBJ2-7	CASGQGVPYEQYF	TGTGCTAGCGGACAGGGGGTACCTTACGAGCAGTACTTC
.	TRBD1	TRBV29-1	TRBJ1-2	CSFSGQANYGYTF	TGCAGCTTTTCAGGACAGGCTAACTATGGCTACACCTTC
.	.	TRBV21-1	TRBJ1-2	CASSDFGGYTF	TGTGCCAGCAGCGATTTCGGGGGCTACACCTTC
.	.	TRBV5-4	TRBJ2-1	CASSPAGARGEQFF	TGTGCCAGCAGCCCCGCGGGGGCTAGGGGGGAGCAGTTCTTC
.	TRBD1	TRBV24-1	TRBJ2-3	CATSERDRDTDTQYF	TGTGCCACCAGTGAAAGGGACAGGGACACAGATACGCAGTATTTT
few	.	TRBV2	TRBJ1-1	CASSAGTEAFF	TGTGCCAGCAGCGCAGGCACTGAAGCTTTCTTT
.	.	TRBV10-3	TRBJ2-1	CAISENFHNEQFF	TGTGCCATCAGTGAGAACTTTCACAATGAGCAGTTCTTC